This T cell receptor beta chain was sequenced during a study of T cells after yellow fever vaccination. The sample holds many counts of this clonotype. No antigen is known for it. Generation of TCR cDNA used 5'RACE template switching (which added a universal primer site and UMIs). TCRdb passed the 5' RACE reads through MiXCR, listing each CDR3 protein once. The table includes over 110,000 distinct CDR3 sequences, less than 9.5% detected once. This CDR3 spans 16 amino acids. Germline lookup yields CDR1 SGHTA and CDR2 FQGNSA. The germline V and J ends were trimmed by 3 bases and 1 base, with 13 bases remaining between them. Study-wide findings and caveats: Repertoires sorted by FACS could include abundant clonotypes that are contaminants from the bulk population.

V and J are TRBV7-2 and TRBJ2-4; a possible D gene is TRBD2 (7 bases). The source was CD4+ T cells sorted from PBMCs, collected 5 days after the yellow fever booster vaccination. The receptor's source is a man younger than 45 who received the YFV17D yellow fever vaccine. CDR3 amino acids: CASSFGGLGAKNIQYF. CDR3 nucleotide sequence: TGTGCCAGCAGCTTCGGGGGGCTGGGGGCCAAAAACATTCAGTACTTC.